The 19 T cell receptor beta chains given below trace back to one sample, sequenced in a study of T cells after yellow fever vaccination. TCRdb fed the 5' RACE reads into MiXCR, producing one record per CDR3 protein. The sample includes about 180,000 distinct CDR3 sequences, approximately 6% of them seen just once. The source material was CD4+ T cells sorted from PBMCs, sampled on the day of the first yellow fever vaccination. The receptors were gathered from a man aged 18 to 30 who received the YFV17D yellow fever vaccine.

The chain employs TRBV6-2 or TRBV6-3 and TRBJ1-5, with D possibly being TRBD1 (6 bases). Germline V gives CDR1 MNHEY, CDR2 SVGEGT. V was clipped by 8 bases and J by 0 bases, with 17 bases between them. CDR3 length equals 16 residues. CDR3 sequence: CASQRDTGYSNQPQHF. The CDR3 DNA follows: TGTGCCAGCCAACGCGATACAGGGTATAGCAATCAGCCCCAGCATTTT.

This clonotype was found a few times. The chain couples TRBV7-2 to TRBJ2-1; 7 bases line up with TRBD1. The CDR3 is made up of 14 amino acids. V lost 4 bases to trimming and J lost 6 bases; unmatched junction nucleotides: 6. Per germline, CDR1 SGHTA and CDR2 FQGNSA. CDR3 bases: TGTGCCAGCAGCTCCCCCGGGACAGCCAATGAGCAGTTCTTC. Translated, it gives CASSSPGTANEQFF.

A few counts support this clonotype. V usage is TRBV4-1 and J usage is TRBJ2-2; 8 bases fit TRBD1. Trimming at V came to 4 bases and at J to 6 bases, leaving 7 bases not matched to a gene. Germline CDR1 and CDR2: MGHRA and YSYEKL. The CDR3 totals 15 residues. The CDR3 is CASSRAPRGPGELFF. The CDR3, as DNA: TGCGCCAGCAGCCGTGCCCCCAGGGGGCCCGGGGAGCTGTTTTTT.

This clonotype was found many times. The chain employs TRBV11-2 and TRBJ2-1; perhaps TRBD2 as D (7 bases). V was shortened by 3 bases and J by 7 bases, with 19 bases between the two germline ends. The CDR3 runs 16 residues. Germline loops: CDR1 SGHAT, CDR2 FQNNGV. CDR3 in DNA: TGTGCCAGCAGCTTGCCCTTTTCCGGGGGGCTAAATGAGCAGTTCTTC. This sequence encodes CASSLPFSGGLNEQFF.

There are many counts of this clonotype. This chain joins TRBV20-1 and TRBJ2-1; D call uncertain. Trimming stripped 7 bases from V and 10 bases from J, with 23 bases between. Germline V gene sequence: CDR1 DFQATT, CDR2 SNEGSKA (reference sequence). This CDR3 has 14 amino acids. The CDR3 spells CSGPPLLGSREQFF. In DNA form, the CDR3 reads TGCAGTGGACCTCCGCTCCTCGGGTCCCGCGAGCAGTTCTTC.

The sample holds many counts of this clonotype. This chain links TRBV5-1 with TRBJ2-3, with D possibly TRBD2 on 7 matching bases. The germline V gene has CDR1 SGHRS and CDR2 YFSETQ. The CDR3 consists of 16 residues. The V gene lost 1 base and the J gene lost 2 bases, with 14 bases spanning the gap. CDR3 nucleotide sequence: TGCGCCAGCAGCTTGAGGGTGGGGGGGCCCACAGATACGCAGTATTTT. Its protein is CASSLRVGGPTDTQYF.

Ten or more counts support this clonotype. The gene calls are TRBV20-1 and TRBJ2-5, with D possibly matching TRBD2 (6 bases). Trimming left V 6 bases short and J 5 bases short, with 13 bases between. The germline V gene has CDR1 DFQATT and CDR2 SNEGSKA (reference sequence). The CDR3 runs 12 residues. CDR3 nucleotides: TGCAGTGCCCTTCGGGGGACGGAGACCCAGTACTTC. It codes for CSALRGTETQYF.

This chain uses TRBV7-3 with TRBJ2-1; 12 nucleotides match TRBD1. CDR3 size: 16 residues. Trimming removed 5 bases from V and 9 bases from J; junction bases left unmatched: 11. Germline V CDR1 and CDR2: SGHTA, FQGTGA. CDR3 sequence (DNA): TGTGCCAGCAGCCCTGCACTGGGACAGGGGGCTGGTGAGCAGTTCTTC. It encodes CASSPALGQGAGEQFF.

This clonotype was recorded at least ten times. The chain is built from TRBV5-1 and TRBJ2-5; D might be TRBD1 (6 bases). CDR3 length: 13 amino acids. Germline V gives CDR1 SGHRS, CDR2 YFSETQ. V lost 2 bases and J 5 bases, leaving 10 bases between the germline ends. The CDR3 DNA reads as TGCGCCAGCAGCTTCGGACAGTCCGAGACCCAGTACTTC. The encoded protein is CASSFGQSETQYF.

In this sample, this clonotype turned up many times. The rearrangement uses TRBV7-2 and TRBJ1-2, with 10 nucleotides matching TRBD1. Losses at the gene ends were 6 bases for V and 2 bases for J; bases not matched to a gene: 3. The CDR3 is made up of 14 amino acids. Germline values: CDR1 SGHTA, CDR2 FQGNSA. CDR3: CASRTGGGNYGYTF. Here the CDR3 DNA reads TGTGCCAGCAGGACAGGGGGCGGAAACTATGGCTACACCTTC.

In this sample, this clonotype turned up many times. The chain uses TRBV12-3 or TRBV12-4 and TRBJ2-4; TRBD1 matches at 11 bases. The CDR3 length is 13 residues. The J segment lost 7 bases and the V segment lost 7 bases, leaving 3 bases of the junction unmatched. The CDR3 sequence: CASTGDRGNIQYF. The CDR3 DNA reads TGTGCCAGCACCGGGGACAGGGGGAACATTCAGTACTTC.

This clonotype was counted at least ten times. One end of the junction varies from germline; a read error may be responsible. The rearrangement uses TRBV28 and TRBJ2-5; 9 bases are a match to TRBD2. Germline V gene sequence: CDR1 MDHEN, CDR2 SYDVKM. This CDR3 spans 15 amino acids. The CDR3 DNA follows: TGTGCCAGCAGTTTAACCCTAGCGGGGAAAGAAACCCAGTACTTC. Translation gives CASSLTLAGKETQYF.

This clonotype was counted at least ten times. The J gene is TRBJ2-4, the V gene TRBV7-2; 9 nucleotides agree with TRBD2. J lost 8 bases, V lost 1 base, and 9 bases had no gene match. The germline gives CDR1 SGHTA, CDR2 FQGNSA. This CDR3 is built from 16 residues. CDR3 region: CASSLEAGGLGYIQYF. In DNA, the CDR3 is TGTGCCAGCAGCTTAGAAGCGGGGGGATTGGGGTACATTCAGTACTTC.

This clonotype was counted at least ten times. CDR3 sequence: CASSFPGGTDTQYF. In DNA form, the CDR3 reads TGCGCCAGCAGCTTCCCGGGGGGCACAGATACGCAGTATTTT. V and J are TRBV5-1 and TRBJ2-3; D is perhaps TRBD2 (6 bases). Trimming pared 2 bases from V and 1 base from J, leaving 8 bases between. Germline V lookup: CDR1 SGHRS, CDR2 YFSETQ. The CDR3 has 14 amino acids.

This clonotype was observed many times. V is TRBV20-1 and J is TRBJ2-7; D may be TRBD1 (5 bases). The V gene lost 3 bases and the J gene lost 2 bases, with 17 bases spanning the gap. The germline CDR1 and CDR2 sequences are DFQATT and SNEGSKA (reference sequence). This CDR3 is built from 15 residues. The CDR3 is CSARGQLSKAYEQYV. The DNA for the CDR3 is TGCAGTGCTAGGGGGCAATTGAGTAAAGCCTACGAGCAGTACGTC.

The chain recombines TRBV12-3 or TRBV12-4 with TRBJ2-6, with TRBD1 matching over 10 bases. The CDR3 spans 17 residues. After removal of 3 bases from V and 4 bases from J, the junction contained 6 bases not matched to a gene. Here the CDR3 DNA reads TGTGCCAGCAGTTTTTGGACAGGGGGGTCCGGGGCCAACGTCCTGACTTTC. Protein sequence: CASSFWTGGSGANVLTF.

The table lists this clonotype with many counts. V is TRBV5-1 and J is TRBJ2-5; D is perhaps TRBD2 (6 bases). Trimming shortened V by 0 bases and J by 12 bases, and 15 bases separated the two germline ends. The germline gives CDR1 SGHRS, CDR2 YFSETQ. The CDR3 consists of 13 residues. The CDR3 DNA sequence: TGCGCCAGCAGCTTGGATGGCTGGGGACTGGAGTACTTC. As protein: CASSLDGWGLEYF.

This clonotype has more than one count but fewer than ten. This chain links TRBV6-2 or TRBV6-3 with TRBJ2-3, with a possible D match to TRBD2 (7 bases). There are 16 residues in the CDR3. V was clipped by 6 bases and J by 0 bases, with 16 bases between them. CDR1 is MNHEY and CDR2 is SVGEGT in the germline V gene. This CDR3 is CASSNRGGTSTDTQYF. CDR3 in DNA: TGTGCCAGCAGCAACCGCGGGGGCACTAGCACAGATACGCAGTATTTT.

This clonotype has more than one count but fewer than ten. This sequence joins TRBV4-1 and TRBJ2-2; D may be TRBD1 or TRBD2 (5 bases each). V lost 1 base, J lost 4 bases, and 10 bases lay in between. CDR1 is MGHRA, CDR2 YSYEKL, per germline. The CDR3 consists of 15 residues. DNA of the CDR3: TGCGCCAGCAGCCAAGGGGCAGGGACCACCGGGGAGCTGTTTTTT. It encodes CASSQGAGTTGELFF.